The 22 T cell receptor beta chains reported below all come from one sample, sequenced in a study of T cell repertoires in cytomegalovirus infection. For these TCRs, the target antigens are not known. TCRdb analysed the reads with MiXCR anew, one entry per CDR3 protein. The data show roughly 500,000 distinct CDR3 sequences, with about 33% seen just once and 15% to 20% held by the top ten. The sequenced sample was cultured PBMCs, obtained from culture after CMV antigen stimulation. The receptors stem from a human donor in good health (CMV status not recorded). Some clones in this sample may be carry-over from other donors' samples.

This clonotype appeared a few times. This chain joins TRBV7-3 and TRBJ2-1; TRBD1 matches 7 bases. The CDR3 is made up of 14 amino acids. CDR1 and CDR2 from the germline V gene are SGHTA and FQGTGA. Germline trimming cut 5 bases from V and 2 bases from J; bases unmatched to any gene: 3. As DNA, the CDR3 is TGTGCCAGCAGCCCGGGACAGACCTACAATGAGCAGTTCTTC. Protein product: CASSPGQTYNEQFF.

This clonotype occurred many times. The chain combines TRBV11-3 with TRBJ2-7; D possibly corresponds to TRBD2 (6 bases). V was trimmed by 4 bases and J by 9 bases, leaving 13 bases between them. The CDR3 loop spans 12 amino acids. Germline V gene lookup returns CDR1 SGHNT and CDR2 YENEEA. CDR3 bases: TGTGCCAGCAGCTCCACGACTAGTCGGCAGTACGTC. Encoded protein: CASSSTTSRQYV.

This clonotype was picked up a small number of times. The chain couples TRBV6-2 or TRBV6-3 to TRBJ2-2; a possible D gene is TRBD1 (5 bases). The ends were cut back, 6 bases at V and 4 bases at J, with 15 bases in the middle. The CDR3 loop spans 15 amino acids. Per the germline V gene, CDR1 is MNHEY and CDR2 is SVGEGT. The CDR3: CASRTNNRITGELFF. The CDR3 DNA reads as TGTGCCAGCAGAACTAATAACAGGATCACCGGGGAGCTGTTTTTT.

The chain combines TRBV20-1 with TRBJ2-7; possibly TRBD2 for D (5 bases). From germline, CDR1 is DFQATT and CDR2 SNEGSKA (reference sequence). The CDR3 spans 13 residues. Trimming shortened V by 6 bases and J by 0 bases, and 12 bases separated the two germline ends. The CDR3 bases are TGCAGTGCCCCCCTGGCGGGCTCCTACGAGCAGTACTTC. This translates into CSAPLAGSYEQYF.

V is TRBV7-2 and J is TRBJ2-5; a weak D match, TRBD2 (5 bases). The V gene's germline CDR1 is SGHTA and CDR2 FQGNSA. V was shortened by 3 bases and J by 5 bases, with 16 bases between the two germline ends. The CDR3 runs 15 residues. This chain's CDR3 is CASSFRSRGGETQYF. In nucleotides, the CDR3 is TGTGCCAGCAGCTTTCGGTCTCGGGGTGGGGAGACCCAGTACTTC.

The V call is TRBV5-8, the J call TRBJ1-3; weak D call: TRBD1 (6 bases). CDR3 size: 17 residues. Germline CDR1 and CDR2: SGHTS and YDEGEE. The V and J ends lost 5 bases and 0 bases respectively, with 18 bases between them. The CDR3 DNA follows: TGTGCCAGCAGGGTACAGGGTCCCCTTTACTCTGGAAACACCATATATTTT. Translation gives CASRVQGPLYSGNTIYF. Looking up the rest from reference TRBV5-8 and TRBJ1-3 gives the full variable domain: EAGVTQSPTHLIKTRGQQATLRCSPISGHTSVYWYQQALGLGLQFLLWYDEGEERNRGNFPPRFSGRQFPNYSSELNVNALELEDSALYLCASRVQGPLYSGNTIYFGEGSWLTVV.

On this clonotype: Likely a read error: the CDR3 ends without its conserved phenylalanine or tryptophan. V is TRBV19 and J is TRBJ2-2; 10 bases map to TRBD2. The germline V gene has CDR1 LNHDA and CDR2 SQIVND (reference sequence). The CDR3 is 14 residues long. The V and J ends lost 10 bases and 2 bases, in that order; junction bases with no gene match: 4. CDR3 sequence reads: CATRLAGNTGELFY. The CDR3 DNA sequence: TGTGCCACGAGACTAGCGGGTAACACCGGGGAGCTGTTTTAT.

The chain employs TRBV28 and TRBJ1-2; the D is unclear. This CDR3 is built from 12 residues. Germline lookup yields CDR1 MDHEN and CDR2 SYDVKM. Trimming stripped 3 bases from V and 8 bases from J, with 10 bases between. The CDR3 bases are TGTGCCAGCAGTTTTACCCTATCGGGCTACACCTTC. Protein product: CASSFTLSGYTF.

In its sample, this clonotype was seen a few times. This sequence joins TRBV4-3 and TRBJ2-3; 8 bases agree with TRBD2. The ends lost 0 bases at V and 2 bases at J; junction bases unmatched: 4. CDR1 LGHNA and CDR2 YSLEER come from the germline V gene. The CDR3 is 16 amino acids. Here the CDR3 reads CASSQDSGRTTDTQYF. In nucleotides, the CDR3 is TGCGCCAGCAGCCAAGACAGCGGGAGAACCACAGATACGCAGTATTTT.

CDR3 DNA sequence: TGTGCCATCAGTGGGACTAGCGGGAGCTACAATGAGCAGTTCTTC. Protein: CAISGTSGSYNEQFF. The V gene is TRBV10-3, the J gene TRBJ2-1, with TRBD2 identical over 13 bases. The junction had 0 bases not matched to a gene; V was cut back by 4 bases and J by 3 bases. Germline V CDR1 and CDR2: ENHRY, SYGVKD. The CDR3 length is 15 residues.

The chain joins TRBV28 to TRBJ2-7; D is possibly TRBD2 (6 bases). Germline V gene sequence: CDR1 MDHEN, CDR2 SYDVKM. CDR3 length: 16 amino acids. The germline V and J ends were trimmed by 4 bases and 5 bases, with 21 bases remaining between them. The CDR3 DNA sequence: TGTGCCAGCAGTTCGAACGGGAGAGGCTCGAGAAACGAGCAGTACGTC. Amino acids: CASSSNGRGSRNEQYV.

The J gene is TRBJ2-4, the V gene TRBV29-1; possibly TRBD1 or TRBD2 for D (5 bases each). Deletions cut 4 bases from V and 1 base from J, with 8 bases between. In germline, CDR1 is SQVTM, CDR2 ANQGSEA. This CDR3 spans 13 amino acids. The CDR3 DNA sequence: TGCAGCGTTGGGGGGATCGCCAAAAACATTCAGTACTTC. Amino acids: CSVGGIAKNIQYF.

This clonotype has just a few counts. The V gene is TRBV14, the J gene TRBJ2-5; possible D gene TRBD2, 6 bases. CDR3 length: 13 amino acids. Per the germline V gene, CDR1 is SGHDN and CDR2 is FVKESK. Trimming pared 0 bases from V and 4 bases from J, leaving 6 bases between. CDR3 sequence (DNA): TGTGCCAGCAGCCAAGAGGGGGGAGAGACCCAGTACTTC. Amino acids: CASSQEGGETQYF. The whole variable domain, filled in from reference TRBV14 and TRBJ2-5, reads EAGVTQFPSHSVIEKGQTVTLRCDPISGHDNLYWYRRVMGKEIKFLLHFVKESKQDESGMPNNRFLAERTGGTYSTLKVQPAELEDSGVYFCASSQEGGETQYFGPGTRLLVL.

This chain uses TRBV4-3 with TRBJ1-6; the match to TRBD1 covers 8 bases. Germline V CDR1 and CDR2: LGHNA, YSLEER. V was clipped by 1 base and J by 5 bases; unmatched bases: 4. The CDR3 contains 16 residues. The CDR3 protein is CASSQVTGQDNSPLHF. The CDR3 region has the DNA TGCGCCAGCAGCCAAGTCACGGGACAGGATAATTCACCCCTCCACTTT.

This clonotype has more than one count but fewer than ten. The chain has TRBV25-1 and TRBJ2-7; D not resolved. Germline assignment: CDR1 MGHDK and CDR2 SYGVNS. V was trimmed by 11 bases and J by 0 bases, leaving 11 bases between them. The CDR3 length is 12 residues. CDR3 protein: CACRGDSYEQYF. In DNA form, the CDR3 reads TGTGCCTGCCGTGGAGACTCCTACGAGCAGTACTTC.

This clonotype was picked up many times. The chain has TRBV7-2 and TRBJ1-1; 10 nucleotides agree with TRBD1. Trimming at V came to 2 bases and at J to 12 bases, leaving 12 bases not matched to a gene. CDR3 length: 15 amino acids. The germline V gene encodes CDR1 SGHTA and CDR2 FQGNSA. The CDR3 protein is CASSLLVRQGAETFF. The CDR3, as DNA: TGTGCCAGCAGCTTATTAGTCCGACAGGGGGCAGAAACTTTCTTT.

Many counts were recorded for this clonotype. The chain uses TRBV6-1 and TRBJ2-6; the D gene is possibly TRBD2 (5 bases). Looked up from germline, CDR1 is MNHNS and CDR2 is SASEGT. The CDR3 length is 15 residues. The V and J ends lost 3 bases and 0 bases respectively, with 6 bases between them. This CDR3 is CASSDGSSGANVLTF. DNA for the CDR3: TGTGCCAGCAGTGATGGGAGCTCTGGGGCCAACGTCCTGACTTTC.

The V call is TRBV7-2, the J call TRBJ2-7; 13 bases are shared with TRBD2. This CDR3 has 15 residues. Germline lookup yields CDR1 SGHTA and CDR2 FQGNSA. After removal of 2 bases from V and 7 bases from J, the junction contained 5 bases not matched to a gene. The CDR3, as DNA: TGTGCCAGCAGCTTATGGACTAGCGGGAGTGGGGAGCAGTACTTC. Its protein is CASSLWTSGSGEQYF. Combining the CDR3 with reference TRBV7-2 and TRBJ2-7 gives the whole variable domain GAGVSQSPSNKVTEKGKDVELRCDPISGHTALYWYRQSLGQGLEFLIYFQGNSAPDKSGLPSDRFSAERTGGSVSTLTIQRTQQEDSAVYLCASSLWTSGSGEQYFGPGTRLTVT.

The genes are TRBV28 and TRBJ2-1, with D unclear. The CDR3 is 13 residues long. V was pared by 4 bases and J by 6 bases, with 10 bases between. Germline V gene sequence: CDR1 MDHEN, CDR2 SYDVKM. The CDR3 DNA sequence: TGTGCCAGCAGTTCCAGAATATCCAATGAGCAGTTCTTC. Translated, it gives CASSSRISNEQFF. Variable domain in full (rest from reference TRBV28 and TRBJ2-1): DVKVTQSSRYLVKRTGEKVFLECVQDMDHENMFWYRQDPGLGLRLIYFSYDVKMKEKGDIPEGYSVSREKKERFSLILESASTNQTSMYLCASSSRISNEQFFGPGTRLTVL.

This chain links TRBV5-6 with TRBJ2-1; TRBD1 matches at 8 bases. Germline V gene data show CDR1 as SGHDT and CDR2 as YYEEEE. The trim removed 2 bases at V and 8 bases at J, leaving 6 bases unmatched. The CDR3 is 14 amino acids. The CDR3 nucleotides read TGTGCCAGCAGCTTATGGGACAGGATTGATGAGCAGTTCTTC. Its protein is CASSLWDRIDEQFF.

The chain is built from TRBV7-3 and TRBJ2-1, with unresolved D. Trimming shortened V by 3 bases and J by 5 bases, and 14 bases separated the two germline ends. The CDR3 runs to 15 residues. Germline-derived CDR1 and CDR2 are SGHTA and FQGTGA. CDR3 coding DNA: TGTGCCAGCAGCTTCCGGCTAGGCGATCACAATGAGCAGTTCTTC. Translated, it gives CASSFRLGDHNEQFF. Based on the CDR3 plus reference TRBV7-3 and TRBJ2-1, the full variable domain is GAGVSQTPSNKVTEKGKYVELRCDPISGHTALYWYRQSLGQGPEFLIYFQGTGAADDSGLPNDRFFAVRPEGSVSTLKIQRTERGDSAVYLCASSFRLGDHNEQFFGPGTRLTVL.

The chain couples TRBV12-3 or TRBV12-4 to TRBJ2-7; D not certain. This CDR3 has 14 residues. The ends were cut back, 7 bases at V and 5 bases at J, with 18 bases in the middle. The CDR3 loop is CASTKTGPNDEQYF. The DNA of the CDR3 is TGTGCCAGCACCAAAACTGGACCTAACGACGAGCAGTACTTC.